The 26 T cell receptor beta chains below were found in one sample sequenced in a study of metastatic and nonmetastatic thyroid tumors. MiXCR re-clonotyped the PCR reads for TCRdb. There are over 15,000 clones in the sample; 9.5% to 15% occur only once, and 15% to 20% lies in the top ten. Not a single patient had been given any form of treatment at any point before undergoing thyroid surgery. The material sequenced was tumor tissue. Source of these receptors: a female donor with papillary thyroid cancer or a benign thyroid nodule (not recorded which). Some clones in this sample may be carry-over from other donors' samples.

At least ten counts were recorded for this clone. The gene calls are TRBV7-9 and TRBJ2-7, with a possible D match to TRBD2 (6 bases). Germline V gene sequence: CDR1 SEHNR, CDR2 FQNEAQ (reference sequence). CDR3 length: 12 amino acids. V was trimmed by 1 base and J by 5 bases, leaving 6 bases between them. CDR3 sequence reads: CASSLGGDEQYF. The CDR3, as DNA: TGTGCCAGCAGCTTAGGGGGGGACGAGCAGTACTTC.

This clone was found a few times. The chain carries TRBV6-1 and TRBJ2-7, with a possible D match to TRBD2 (5 bases). With 6 bases removed from V and 5 bases from J, the gap between germline ends came to 14 bases. The CDR3 loop spans 13 amino acids. Germline-derived CDR1 and CDR2 are MNHNS and SASEGT. In DNA, the CDR3 is TGTGCCAGCAGCCGGTACGGGGTCCACGAGCAGTACTTC. Translating gives CASSRYGVHEQYF.

This clone was recorded many times. Written as DNA, the CDR3 is TGCGCCAGCAGCTTCTTACAGCAACGTAACAATGAGCAGTTCTTC. Its translation is CASSFLQQRNNEQFF. The rearrangement links TRBV5-1 to TRBJ2-1; D remains ambiguous. The germline CDR1 and CDR2 sequences are SGHRS and YFSETQ. The CDR3 is 15 amino acids. The germline V and J ends were trimmed by 2 bases and 5 bases, with 14 bases remaining between them.

This clone has at least ten counts. The chain links TRBV11-2 to TRBJ1-6, with no clear D. Per germline, CDR1 SGHAT and CDR2 FQNNGV. Between the trimmed V and J ends, which lost 3 bases and 7 bases, there was a span of 7 bases. The CDR3 consists of 13 residues. The CDR3 protein is CASSFSPNSPLHF. The CDR3 DNA sequence: TGTGCCAGCAGCTTTTCCCCGAATTCACCCCTCCACTTT.

The sample holds many counts of this clone. The gene calls are TRBV15 and TRBJ1-4, with D unclear. Germline assignment: CDR1 LNHNV and CDR2 YYDKDF (reference sequence). The V end was cut by 1 base, the J end by 7 bases, with 13 bases between. This CDR3 is built from 15 residues. The chain's CDR3 is CATSRAPGLAEKLFF. Here the CDR3 DNA reads TGTGCCACCAGCAGAGCTCCGGGCCTTGCTGAAAAACTGTTTTTT.

The rearrangement joins TRBV6-2 or TRBV6-3 to TRBJ2-7; 9 bases match TRBD2. Trimming took 4 bases from V and 4 from J; bases not matched to a gene: 8. Germline-derived CDR1 and CDR2 are MNHEY and SVGEGT. This CDR3 contains 15 residues. CDR3 in amino acids: CASSLASGNFYEQYF. CDR3 DNA sequence: TGTGCCAGCAGTTTAGCTAGCGGGAACTTTTACGAGCAGTACTTC.

The chain couples TRBV9 to TRBJ1-2; D is uncertain. CDR1 and CDR2 (germline): SGDLS, YYNGEE. Trimming stripped 4 bases from V and 7 bases from J, with 14 bases between. The CDR3 runs 13 residues. CDR3 region: CASSPRLQTGYTF. Written as DNA, the CDR3 is TGTGCCAGCAGCCCCCGGCTCCAGACTGGCTACACCTTC.

In this sample, this clone is medium-sized (0.01 to 0.1%). The chain is built from TRBV11-2 and TRBJ1-5; TRBD1 is a possible D gene (6 bases). Germline loops: CDR1 SGHAT, CDR2 FQNNGV. CDR3 length: 15 amino acids. Between the trimmed V and J ends, which lost 6 bases and 4 bases, there was a span of 16 bases. The CDR3 reads CASSSPETGNQPQHF. The DNA of the CDR3 is TGTGCCAGCAGTAGCCCTGAGACAGGAAATCAGCCCCAGCATTTT.

Remarks on this clone: This clone may be a read error of a much larger clone one base away. The chain combines TRBV18 with TRBJ1-1, with D perhaps TRBD1 (5 bases). The CDR3 covers 14 residues. The germline gives CDR1 KGHSH, CDR2 LQKENI. The DNA of the CDR3 is TGTGCCAGCTCCATTGGTTCCACAGGAACTGAATCTTTCTTT. Protein sequence: CASSIGSTGTESFF. The complete variable domain, with remaining parts taken from reference TRBV18 and TRBJ1-1, reads NAGVMQNPRHLVRRRGQEARLRCSPMKGHSHVYWYRQLPEEGLKFMVYLQKENIIDESGMPKERFSAEFPKEGPSILRIQQVVRGDSAAYFCASSIGSTGTESFFGQGTRLTVV.

This clone was seen repeatedly, ten times or more. At one boundary the junction diverges from the germline segment, which might be a read error. This specimen includes other DNA sequences encoding the same CDR3. The chain joins TRBV9 to TRBJ1-1; D possibly corresponds to TRBD1 (5 bases). Germline assignment: CDR1 SGDLS and CDR2 YYNGEE. The CDR3 is 15 residues long. CDR3 sequence: CASSVGDLLNTEAFF. DNA for the CDR3: TGTGCCAGCAGTGTAGGGGATCTCTTGAACACTGAAGCTTTCTTT.

This clone was seen repeatedly, ten times or more. V is TRBV9 and J is TRBJ1-2; 8 bases fit TRBD1. The germline V gene has CDR1 SGDLS and CDR2 YYNGEE. With V trimmed by 2 bases and J by 4 bases, 10 bases remained unmatched. The CDR3 spans 16 residues. CDR3 sequence: CASSVTQGTGGYGYTF. The CDR3 DNA is TGTGCCAGCAGCGTCACCCAGGGAACAGGGGGCTATGGCTACACCTTC.

Relative to its sample, this clone is medium-sized (0.01 to 0.1%). V usage is TRBV2 and J usage is TRBJ2-7, with D tentatively TRBD2 (6 bases). This CDR3 is 14 amino acids long. Germline-derived CDR1 and CDR2 are SNHLY and FYNNEI. V was clipped by 2 bases and J by 3 bases, with 11 bases between them. This chain's CDR3 is CASSESRLDYEQYF. The CDR3 coding sequence is TGTGCCAGCAGTGAATCCCGACTAGACTACGAGCAGTACTTC.

Ten or more counts support this clone. This chain joins TRBV5-1 and TRBJ2-5; D may be TRBD2 (5 bases). Trimming removed 4 bases at V and 2 bases at J, with 9 bases between. The CDR3 is 13 amino acids. Looked up from germline, CDR1 is SGHRS and CDR2 is YFSETQ. The CDR3 loop is CASSPEGQETQYF. The DNA for the CDR3 is TGCGCCAGCAGCCCTGAGGGTCAAGAGACCCAGTACTTC.

The V call is TRBV20-1, the J call TRBJ2-7; no firm D call. The CDR3 consists of 13 residues. The germline gives CDR1 DFQATT, CDR2 SNEGSKA (reference sequence). Deletions cut 1 base from V and 2 bases from J, with 9 bases between. The DNA for the CDR3 is TGCAGTGCTAGAGTGGGCGGAGCCTACGAGCAGTACTTC. It translates to CSARVGGAYEQYF.

This clone was picked up many times. This chain connects TRBV20-1 to TRBJ2-5; the match to TRBD2 covers 14 bases. The CDR3 runs to 13 residues. Trimming took 6 bases from V and 4 from J; bases not matched to a gene: 1. Germline CDR1 DFQATT, CDR2 SNEGSKA (reference sequence). In DNA, the CDR3 is TGCAGTGCGGGACTAGCGGGGGTAGAGACCCAGTACTTC. Its translation: CSAGLAGVETQYF.

Regarding this clone: A read error may produce the germline difference seen at one junction end. The chain employs TRBV28 and TRBJ2-2, with 7 bases fitting TRBD1. CDR1 MDHEN and CDR2 SYDVKM come from the germline V gene. CDR3 length: 13 amino acids. The CDR3 region is CSSSARGLGELFF. CDR3 DNA: TGTTCCAGCAGTGCGAGGGGGCTCGGTGAGCTGTTTTTT. Based on the CDR3 plus reference TRBV28 and TRBJ2-2, the full variable domain is DVKVTQSSRYLVKRTGEKVFLECVQDMDHENMFWYRQDPGLGLRLIYFSYDVKMKEKGDIPEGYSVSREKKERFSLILESASTNQTSMYLCSSSARGLGELFFGEGSRLTVL.

The rearrangement links TRBV5-1 to TRBJ1-1; D perhaps matches TRBD1 (6 bases). CDR3 length equals 17 residues. V was trimmed by 1 base and J by 4 bases, leaving 20 bases between them. CDR1 is SGHRS and CDR2 is YFSETQ in the germline V gene. DNA for the CDR3: TGCGCCAGCAGCTTGTCGTCGGGGGGCGATAGGGGCACTGAAGCTTTCTTT. As protein: CASSLSSGGDRGTEAFF.

This clone is medium-sized (0.01 to 0.1%) by share. The J gene is TRBJ2-7, the V gene TRBV3-1; D possibly matches TRBD1 or TRBD2 (5 bases each). The germline V gene encodes CDR1 LGHDT and CDR2 YNNKEL (reference sequence). There are 16 residues in the CDR3. Trimming took off 0 bases at V and 2 bases at J, with 14 bases between the two ends. The CDR3 DNA is TGTGCCAGCAGCCAAGAGGGGGTGGGGGTACCCTACGAGCAGTACTTC. This sequence encodes CASSQEGVGVPYEQYF.

This clone showed up just a few times. V is TRBV19 and J is TRBJ2-7, with 7 bases fitting TRBD2. V lost 4 bases, J lost 0 bases, and 6 bases stayed unmatched. Germline V gives CDR1 LNHDA, CDR2 SQIVND (reference sequence). The CDR3 has 15 residues. The CDR3: CASSTWTSGSYEQYF. As DNA, the CDR3 is TGTGCCAGTAGTACCTGGACTAGTGGCTCCTACGAGCAGTACTTC.

Many counts were recorded for this clone. J is TRBJ2-5 and V is TRBV9; perhaps TRBD2 as D (7 bases). Germline V gives CDR1 SGDLS, CDR2 YYNGEE. The CDR3 is 15 amino acids. Trimming cost V 0 bases and J 4 bases, with 13 bases left between them. The CDR3 bases are TGTGCCAGCAGCGTAGATGCGGGGGCCGGAGAGACCCAGTACTTC. Translation: CASSVDAGAGETQYF.

The table lists this clone with many counts. This chain connects TRBV19 to TRBJ2-6; D ambiguous. CDR3 length: 15 residues. Germline assignment: CDR1 LNHDA and CDR2 SQIVND (reference sequence). V was clipped by 5 bases and J by 0 bases, with 8 bases between them. In DNA, the CDR3 is TGTGCCAGTAGTGAGTCTGGCTCTGGGGCCAACGTCCTGACTTTC. It specifies CASSESGSGANVLTF.

In its sample, this clone was seen many times. With a much larger clone just one base away, this may be a read error. The CDR3 end shows no conserved phenylalanine or tryptophan, and so a read error is likely. This rearrangement joins TRBV7-2 to TRBJ1-2; 8 nucleotides align to TRBD1. The length of the CDR3 is 15 residues. Germline CDR1 and CDR2: SGHTA and FQGNSA. The V and J ends lost 0 bases and 6 bases, in that order; junction bases with no gene match: 6. The CDR3 DNA reads TGTGCCAGCAGCTTAGCCCTGACAGGGGTTAATGGCTACACCGTC. Translation: CASSLALTGVNGYTV.

This clone was found many times. Other DNA sequences of this sample code for an identical CDR3. This sequence joins TRBV6-2 or TRBV6-3 and TRBJ1-1; 8 bases are a match to TRBD1. This CDR3 comprises 15 residues. Germline V gives CDR1 MNHEY, CDR2 SVGEGT. After removal of 4 bases from V and 6 bases from J, the junction contained 10 bases not matched to a gene. The CDR3 loop reads CASSFYRTGIPEAFF. For the CDR3, the DNA is TGTGCCAGCAGTTTTTACAGGACAGGGATCCCTGAAGCTTTCTTT.

This clone is judged large (0.1 to 1%). J is TRBJ1-2 and V is TRBV20-1; D remains unclear. Germline assignment: CDR1 DFQATT and CDR2 SNEGSKA (reference sequence). The CDR3 totals 15 residues. CDR3 in amino acids: CITWRGFEQNYGYTF. The CDR3 DNA reads as TGCATAACCTGGAGAGGATTTGAGCAGAACTATGGCTACACCTTC.

The gene calls are TRBV7-2 and TRBJ2-1; D remains unclear. The CDR3 has 12 residues. V was pared by 4 bases and J by 9 bases, with 10 bases between. Looked up from germline, CDR1 is SGHTA and CDR2 is FQGNSA. The CDR3 region is CASSSYSAEQFF. The CDR3 nucleotides read TGTGCCAGCAGCTCTTACTCCGCTGAGCAGTTCTTC.

Ten or more counts support this clone. The chain combines TRBV20-1 with TRBJ2-3; D is ambiguous. Germline V gene sequence: CDR1 DFQATT, CDR2 SNEGSKA (reference sequence). V was clipped by 7 bases and J by 2 bases, with 7 bases between them. The CDR3 loop spans 11 amino acids. CDR3: CSVPVTDTQYF. In DNA form, the CDR3 reads TGCAGTGTCCCTGTCACAGATACGCAGTATTTT.